This T cell receptor (beta chain) is from a study of T cells after yellow fever vaccination. Germline CDR1 reads SGHDT; CDR2 reads YYEEEE. V was pared by 4 bases and J by 7 bases, with 12 bases between. This CDR3 contains 13 residues. TCRdb used MiXCR to reprocess the 5' RACE reads, holding one entry per CDR3 protein. The data contain fewer than 450,000 distinct CDR3 sequences, roughly 8% of them singletons. This material consisted of PBMCs, taken roughly seven weeks after the first yellow fever vaccination. The sequence derives from a man younger than 35 who received the YFV17D yellow fever vaccine. The J gene is TRBJ1-5, the V gene TRBV5-6, with unresolved D. CDR3 in DNA: TGTGCCAGCAGCCTCCTGGCGGGGCAGCCCCAGCATTTT. Translated, it gives CASSLLAGQPQHF.